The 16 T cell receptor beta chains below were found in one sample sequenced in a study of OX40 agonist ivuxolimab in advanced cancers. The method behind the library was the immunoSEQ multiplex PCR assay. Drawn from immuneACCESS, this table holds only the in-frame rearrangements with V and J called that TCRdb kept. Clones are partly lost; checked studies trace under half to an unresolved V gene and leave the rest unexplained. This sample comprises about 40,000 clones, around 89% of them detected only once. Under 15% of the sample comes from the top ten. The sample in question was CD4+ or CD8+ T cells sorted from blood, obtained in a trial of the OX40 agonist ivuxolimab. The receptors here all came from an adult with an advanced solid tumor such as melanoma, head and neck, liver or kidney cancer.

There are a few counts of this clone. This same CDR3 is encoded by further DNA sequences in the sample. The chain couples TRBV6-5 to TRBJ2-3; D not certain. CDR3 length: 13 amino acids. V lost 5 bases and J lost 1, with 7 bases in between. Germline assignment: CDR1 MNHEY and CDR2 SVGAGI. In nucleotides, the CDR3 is TGTGCCAGCAGTGAAGTAGGCACAGATACGCAGTATTTT. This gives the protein CASSEVGTDTQYF.

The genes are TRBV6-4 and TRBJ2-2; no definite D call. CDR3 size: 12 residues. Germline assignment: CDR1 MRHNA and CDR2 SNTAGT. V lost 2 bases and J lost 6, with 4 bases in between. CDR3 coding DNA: TGTGCCAGCAGTGACCGGGCCGGGGAGCTGTTTTTT. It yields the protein CASSDRAGELFF.

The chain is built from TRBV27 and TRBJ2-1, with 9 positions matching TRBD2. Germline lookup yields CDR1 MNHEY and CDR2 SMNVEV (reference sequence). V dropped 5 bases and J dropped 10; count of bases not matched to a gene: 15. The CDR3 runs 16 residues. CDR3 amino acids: CASSPLAGAGVGEQFF. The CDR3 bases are TGTGCCAGCAGTCCCTTAGCGGGAGCTGGCGTTGGGGAGCAGTTCTTC.

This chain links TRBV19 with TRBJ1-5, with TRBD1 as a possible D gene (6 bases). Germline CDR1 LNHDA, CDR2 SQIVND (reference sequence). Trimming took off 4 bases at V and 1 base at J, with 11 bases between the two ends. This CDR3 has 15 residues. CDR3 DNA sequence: TGTGCCAGTAGTACAGCGACAGGAAGCAATCAGCCCCAGCATTTT. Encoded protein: CASSTATGSNQPQHF. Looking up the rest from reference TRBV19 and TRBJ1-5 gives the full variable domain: DGGITQSPKYLFRKEGQNVTLSCEQNLNHDAMYWYRQDPGQGLRLIYYSQIVNDFQKGDIAEGYSVSREKKESFPLTVTSAQKNPTAFYLCASSTATGSNQPQHFGDGTRLSIL.

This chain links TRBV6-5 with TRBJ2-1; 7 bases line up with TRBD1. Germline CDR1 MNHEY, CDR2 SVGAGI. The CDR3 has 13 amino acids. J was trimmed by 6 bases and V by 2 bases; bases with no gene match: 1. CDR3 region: CASSYDRVNEQFF. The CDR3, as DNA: TGTGCCAGCAGTTACGACAGGGTCAATGAGCAGTTCTTC.

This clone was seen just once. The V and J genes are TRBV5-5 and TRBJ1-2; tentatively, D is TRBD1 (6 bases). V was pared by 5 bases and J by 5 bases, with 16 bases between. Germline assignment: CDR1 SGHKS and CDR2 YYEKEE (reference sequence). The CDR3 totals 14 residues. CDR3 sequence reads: CASSRPGDIYGYTF. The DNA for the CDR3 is TGTGCCAGCAGTCGCCCAGGGGACATTTATGGCTACACCTTC. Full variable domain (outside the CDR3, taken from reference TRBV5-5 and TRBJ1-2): DAGVTQSPTHLIKTRGQQVTLRCSPISGHKSVSWYQQVLGQGPQFIFQYYEKEERGRGNFPDRFSARQFPNYSSELNVNALLLGDSALYLCASSRPGDIYGYTFGSGTRLTVV.

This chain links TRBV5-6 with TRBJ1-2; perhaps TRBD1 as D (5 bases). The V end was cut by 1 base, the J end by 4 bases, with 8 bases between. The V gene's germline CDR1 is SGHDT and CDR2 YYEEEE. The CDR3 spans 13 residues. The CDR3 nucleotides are TGTGCCAGCAGCTTGTGGGGGTCCTATGGCTACACCTTC. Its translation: CASSLWGSYGYTF.

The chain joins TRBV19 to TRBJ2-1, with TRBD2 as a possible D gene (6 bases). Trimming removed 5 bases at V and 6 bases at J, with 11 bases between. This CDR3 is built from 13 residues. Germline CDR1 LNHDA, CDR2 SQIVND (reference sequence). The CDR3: CASSVGLINEQFF. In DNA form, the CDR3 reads TGTGCCAGTAGTGTGGGACTTATCAATGAGCAGTTCTTC.

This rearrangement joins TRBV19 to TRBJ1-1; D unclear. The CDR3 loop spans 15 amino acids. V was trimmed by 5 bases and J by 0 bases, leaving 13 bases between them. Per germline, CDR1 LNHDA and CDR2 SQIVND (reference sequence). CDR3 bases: TGTGCCAGTAGTTCGGACCAGCGCATGAACACTGAAGCTTTCTTT. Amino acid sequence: CASSSDQRMNTEAFF.

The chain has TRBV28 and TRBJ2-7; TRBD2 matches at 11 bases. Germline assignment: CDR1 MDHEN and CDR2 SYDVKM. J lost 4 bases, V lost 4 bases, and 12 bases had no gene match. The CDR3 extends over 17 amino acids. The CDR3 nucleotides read TGTGCCAGCAGTTACAGGGGGGCCGTAGCGGGAGGGTACGAGCAGTACTTC. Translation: CASSYRGAVAGGYEQYF.

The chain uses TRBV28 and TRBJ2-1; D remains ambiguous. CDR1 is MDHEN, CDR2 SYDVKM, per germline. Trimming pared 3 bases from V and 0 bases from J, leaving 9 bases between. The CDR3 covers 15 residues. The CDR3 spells CASSLRRSSYNEQFF. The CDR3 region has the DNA TGTGCCAGCAGTTTGCGCAGGAGCTCCTACAATGAGCAGTTCTTC.

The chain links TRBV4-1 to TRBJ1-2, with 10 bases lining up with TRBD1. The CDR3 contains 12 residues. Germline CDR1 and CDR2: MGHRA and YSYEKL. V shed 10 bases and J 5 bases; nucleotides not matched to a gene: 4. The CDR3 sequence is CATRTGGYGYTF. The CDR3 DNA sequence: TGCGCCACCCGGACAGGGGGTTATGGCTACACCTTC.

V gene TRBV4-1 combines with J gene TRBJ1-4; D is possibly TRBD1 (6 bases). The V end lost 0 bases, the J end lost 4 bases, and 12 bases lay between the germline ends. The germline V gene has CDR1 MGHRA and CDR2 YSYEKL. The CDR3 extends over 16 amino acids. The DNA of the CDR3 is TGCGCCAGCAGCCAAGATATCAGGGGATTTAATGAAAAACTGTTTTTT. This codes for CASSQDIRGFNEKLFF.

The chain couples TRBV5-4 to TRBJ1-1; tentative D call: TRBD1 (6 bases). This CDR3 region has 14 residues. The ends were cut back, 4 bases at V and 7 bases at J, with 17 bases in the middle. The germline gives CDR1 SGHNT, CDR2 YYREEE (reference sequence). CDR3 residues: CASSPRGGLGEAFF. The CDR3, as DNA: TGTGCCAGCAGCCCTCGAGGGGGATTGGGTGAAGCTTTCTTT. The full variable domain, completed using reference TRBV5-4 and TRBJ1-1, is ETGVTQSPTHLIKTRGQQVTLRCSSQSGHNTVSWYQQALGQGPQFIFQYYREEENGRGNFPPRFSGLQFPNYSSELNVNALELDDSALYLCASSPRGGLGEAFFGQGTRLTVV.

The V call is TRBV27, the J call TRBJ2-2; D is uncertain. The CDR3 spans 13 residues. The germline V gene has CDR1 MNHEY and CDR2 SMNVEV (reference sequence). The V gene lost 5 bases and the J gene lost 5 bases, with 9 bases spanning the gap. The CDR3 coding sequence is TGTGCCAGCAGTCAAACAGTAACCGGGGAGCTGTTTTTT. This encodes CASSQTVTGELFF.

The CDR3 reads CASSYSLGQKGEAFF. Here the CDR3 DNA reads TGTGCCAGCAGTTACTCCCTTGGACAAAAGGGGGAAGCTTTCTTT. The chain couples TRBV6-6 to TRBJ1-1; TRBD1 might be the D (5 bases). Between the trimmed V and J ends, which lost 0 bases and 8 bases, there was a span of 16 bases. The CDR3 has 15 residues. The germline gives CDR1 MNHNY, CDR2 SVGAGI (reference sequence).